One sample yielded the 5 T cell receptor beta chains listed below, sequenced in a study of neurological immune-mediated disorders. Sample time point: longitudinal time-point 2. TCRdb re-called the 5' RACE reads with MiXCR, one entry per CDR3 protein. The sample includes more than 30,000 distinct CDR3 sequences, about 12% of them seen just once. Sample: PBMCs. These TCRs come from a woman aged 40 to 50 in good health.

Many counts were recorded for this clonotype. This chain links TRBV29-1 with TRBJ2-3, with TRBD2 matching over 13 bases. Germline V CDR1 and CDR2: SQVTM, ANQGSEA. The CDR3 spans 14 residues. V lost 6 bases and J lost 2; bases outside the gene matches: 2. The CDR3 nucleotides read TGCAGCGTGACTAGCGGGGGGAACACAGATACGCAGTATTTT. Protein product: CSVTSGGNTDTQYF.

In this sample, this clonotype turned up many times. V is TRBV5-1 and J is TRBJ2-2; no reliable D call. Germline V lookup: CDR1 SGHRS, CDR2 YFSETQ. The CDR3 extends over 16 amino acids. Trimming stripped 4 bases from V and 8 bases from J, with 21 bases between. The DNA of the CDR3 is TGCGCCAGCAGCCCCCTCCGCGGACCCTCTAAGGGGGAGCTGTTTTTT. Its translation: CASSPLRGPSKGELFF.

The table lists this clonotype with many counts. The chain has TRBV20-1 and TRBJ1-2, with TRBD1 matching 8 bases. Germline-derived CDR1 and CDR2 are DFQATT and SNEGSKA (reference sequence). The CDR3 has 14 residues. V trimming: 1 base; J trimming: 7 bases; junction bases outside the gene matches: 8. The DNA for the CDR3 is TGCAGTGCTAGAGCCGTTCCAGGGGGCAGTGGCTACACCTTC. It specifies CSARAVPGGSGYTF.

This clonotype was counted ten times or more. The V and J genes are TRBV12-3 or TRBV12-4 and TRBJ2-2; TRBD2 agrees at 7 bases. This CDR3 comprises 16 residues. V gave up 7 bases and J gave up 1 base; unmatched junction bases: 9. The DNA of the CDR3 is TGTGCCAGCAACCTCCGGGCGGGGGTGAACACCGGGGAGCTGTTTTTT. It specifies CASNLRAGVNTGELFF.

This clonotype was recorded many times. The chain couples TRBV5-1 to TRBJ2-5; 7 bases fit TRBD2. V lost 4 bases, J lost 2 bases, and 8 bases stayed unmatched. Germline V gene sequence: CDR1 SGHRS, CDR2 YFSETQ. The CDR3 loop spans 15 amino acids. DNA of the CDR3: TGCGCCAGCAGCCTGAACGGGGGGACTCAAGAGACCCAGTACTTC. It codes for CASSLNGGTQETQYF.